One TCR beta chain is described in this entry. The table lists this clone with a few counts. The antigen it recognizes is unknown. No base quality values were provided; no much bigger clone lies one nucleotide off. The label giving this sample's time point can be read as: 4 weeks on oral tofacitinib. Read against the paper, the sample's treatment or condition label means: oral pan-JAK inhibitor, 5-10 mg twice daily. Lesional scalp punch biopsies and peripheral blood were obtained from alopecia areata patients. PBMCs were isolated by density centrifugation and stained for CD3, CD4 and CD8, after which CD4+ and CD8+ T cells were sorted on a FACSAria. The germline V and J ends show losses of 2 bases and 0 bases respectively, and no gene match explains 6 bases of the junction. Via the germline V gene, CDR1 is SGHAT and CDR2 FQNNGV. From the cysteine through the phenylalanine, the CDR3 covers 16 amino acids. Left in the record is the CDR3 DNA by itself, 48 bases read in frame from the first base.

The library was made by the immunoSEQ multiplex PCR assay. RNA was extracted from all samples and reverse transcribed into cDNA as template for TCR sequencing. SuperScript III was used to make first-strand cDNA, primed with a 2:1 mix of oligo-dT and random hexamers. A synthetic immune receptor repertoire was used to assess amplification bias, and residual bias was removed computationally. Per the original workflow: After raw reads were preprocessed to remove errors, the CDR3 was defined following IMGT conventions as running from the conserved cysteine to phenylalanine. To get clonality, Shannon entropy was normalized by log2 of the number of productive unique TCRs and the result was subtracted from 1. Whether each scalp clone was CD4 or CD8 was inferred by checking scalp TCRbeta sequences against the CD4 and CD8 repertoires from sorted blood. The table comes from immuneACCESS by way of TCRdb, which keeps in-frame sequences with V and J called. Part of the clones is missing from these tables; in studies checked, under half for an unresolved V gene and the rest for unknown reasons. The V and J calls and clone size were taken over from that table, and D and trimming were inferred from the DNA. The sample table lists fewer than 250,000 clones, 55% to 70% of them with a count of one. The ten top clones hold around 4% of the sample.

The sample belongs to a study of CD8+ T cells in alopecia areata (dated by TCRdb to between 2018 and 2020). Describing the broader study: Treated patients were enrolled in an open-label pilot trial of oral tofacitinib at 5 to 10 mg twice daily for moderate-to-severe alopecia areata. Scalp clonality was compared among normal scalp (n=4), patchy alopecia areata scalp (n=8), and alopecia totalis/universalis scalp (n=8). TCRbeta CDR3 regions were amplified by immunoSEQ multiplex PCR with 35 Vbeta forward and 13 Jbeta reverse primers. Patients received tofacitinib for 6 to 18 months and were then followed off drug for 6 months to check for delayed response and recurrence. RNA came from the PAXgene miRNA kit for fixed scalp, the miRNeasy kit for PBMCs, and the RNeasy kit for mouse skin. In treated patients, disease severity was measured using the SALT score, which gives the percentage of scalp surface area affected. To study T cell clonal expansion in alopecia areata, the researchers applied high-throughput TCRbeta sequencing to both the C3H/HeJ mouse model and human patients. In humans, TCRbeta sequencing was performed on scalp tissue and on sorted CD4+ and CD8+ peripheral blood T cells from healthy controls and from patients with patchy or totalis/universalis alopecia areata. Biopsies were taken from tofacitinib-treated patients at baseline and at 4 and 24 weeks of treatment, and a later scalp biopsy was taken in several of the tofacitinib-treated patients. What the work shows at the level of the full study, not this receptor alone: Lesional scalp, especially in alopecia totalis/universalis, showed higher clonality and more expanded CD8+ clones than normal scalp, suggesting antigenic drive. Scalp TCR repertoire analysis is complicated because resident alphabeta T cells in normal human skin are also sequenced, whereas mouse skin is dominated by gammadelta T cells. Because the treated cohort was small and had only one nonresponder, larger studies are needed to examine links between baseline CD8+ expansion and response. Many expanded lesional clones were found to persist in scalp and blood during tofacitinib treatment, and relapse after treatment cessation may be partly explained by this persistence. Compared with mice, TCR sequences shared between patients were less clear, possibly partly because of HLA diversity across the patient population. Scalp clonality and the number of expanded CD8+ clones among the top 100 scalp clones were significantly decreased by tofacitinib.

The chain is encoded by TRBV11-2 joined to TRBJ1-1; the central 7 bases match TRBD1. The sequencing used CD4+ T cells sorted from blood, collected at week 4, from a patient treated with tofacitinib. This TCR derives from a human donor with alopecia areata. The CDR3 region reads CASSLRFGTVNTEAFF. The DNA reads TGTGCCAGCAGCTTAAGGTTCGGGACAGTGAACACTGAAGCTTTCTTT.